This T cell receptor beta chain was documented in a study of T-cell memory formation after mild COVID-19. Study details: Largely donor-specific TCR clusters were found. Notes on the study in general: Clones from the second wave (peaking day 37) had unconfirmed SARS-CoV-2 specificity. Researchers found some responding clones in pre-infection memory, a sign that cross-reactive memory joined.

There are 12 residues in the CDR3. Trimming removed 6 bases at V and 6 bases at J, with 10 bases between. As for this clonotype: Its antigen is undetermined.

Sample barcodes and UMIs were carried by the TCR alpha and TCR beta cDNA libraries that 5'RACE generated with constant-segment primers. One entry per CDR3 protein results from TCRdb running MiXCR on the 5' RACE reads. The sample yields around 300,000 distinct CDR3 sequences, around 13% seen once. Sequences were obtained from PBMCs or a T cell subset sorted from them (not recorded which). This chain joins TRBV12-3 or TRBV12-4 and TRBJ2-3; no firm D call. This sequence was found in a man younger than 30 who had mild COVID-19 (a few samples of this study predate the infection). Cell type and time point are not known. The CDR3: CASSSEADTQYF. In DNA, the CDR3 is TGTGCCAGCAGCTCCGAAGCTGATACGCAGTATTTT.